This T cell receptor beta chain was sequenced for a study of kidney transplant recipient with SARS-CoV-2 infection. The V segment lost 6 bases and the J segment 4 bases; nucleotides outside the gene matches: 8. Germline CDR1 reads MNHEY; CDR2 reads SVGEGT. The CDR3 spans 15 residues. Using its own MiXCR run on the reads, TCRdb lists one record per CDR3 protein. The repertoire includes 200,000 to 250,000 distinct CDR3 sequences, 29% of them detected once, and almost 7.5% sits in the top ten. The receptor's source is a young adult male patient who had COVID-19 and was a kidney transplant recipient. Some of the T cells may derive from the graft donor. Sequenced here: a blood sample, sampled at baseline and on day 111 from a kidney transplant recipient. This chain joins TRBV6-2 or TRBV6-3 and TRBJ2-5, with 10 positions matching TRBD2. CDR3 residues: CASSLTSGKGETQYF. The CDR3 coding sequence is TGTGCCAGCAGCCTTACTAGCGGGAAAGGAGAGACCCAGTACTTC.